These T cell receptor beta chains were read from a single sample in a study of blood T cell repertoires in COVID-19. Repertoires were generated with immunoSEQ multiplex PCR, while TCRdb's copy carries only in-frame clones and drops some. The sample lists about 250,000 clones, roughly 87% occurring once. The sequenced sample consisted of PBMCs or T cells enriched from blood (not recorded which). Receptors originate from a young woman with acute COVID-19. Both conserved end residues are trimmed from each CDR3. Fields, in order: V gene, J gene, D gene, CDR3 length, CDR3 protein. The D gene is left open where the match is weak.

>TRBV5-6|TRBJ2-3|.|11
ASSYTNTDTQY
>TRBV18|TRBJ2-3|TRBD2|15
ASSRRLAGGVADTQY
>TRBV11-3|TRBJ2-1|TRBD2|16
ASSLDPSAGGSSGEQF
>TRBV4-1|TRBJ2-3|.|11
ATSGGFPDTQY
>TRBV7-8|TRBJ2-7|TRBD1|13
ASSFRQGPSYEQY
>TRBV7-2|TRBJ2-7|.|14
ASSFLGLARLYEQY
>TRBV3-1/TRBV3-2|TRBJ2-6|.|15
ASSAQGRFSGANVLT
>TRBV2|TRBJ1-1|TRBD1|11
ASRILPGQGAF
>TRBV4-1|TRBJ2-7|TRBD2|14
ASSQERTSGFYEQY
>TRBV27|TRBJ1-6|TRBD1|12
ASSSTGFVSPLH
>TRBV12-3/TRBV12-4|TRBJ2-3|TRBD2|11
ASGRLARDTQY
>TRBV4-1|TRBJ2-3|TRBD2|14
ASSQTAGDYTDTQY
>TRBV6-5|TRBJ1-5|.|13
ASSPKGAPNQPQH
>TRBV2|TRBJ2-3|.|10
ASSVFSDTQY
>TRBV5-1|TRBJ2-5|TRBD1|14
ASSLGNRGPGETQY
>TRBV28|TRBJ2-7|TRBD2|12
ASSLTGGPYEQY
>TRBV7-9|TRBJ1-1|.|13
ASSHGIQQNTEAF
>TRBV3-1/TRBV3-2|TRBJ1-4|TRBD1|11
ASSLGGAEKLF
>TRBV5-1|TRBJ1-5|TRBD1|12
ASSFGQGGQPQH
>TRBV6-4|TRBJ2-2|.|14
AGRSTARGVGGELF
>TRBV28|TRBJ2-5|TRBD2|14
ASTTGTSGGKETQY
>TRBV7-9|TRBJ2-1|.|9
ASSPSWEQF
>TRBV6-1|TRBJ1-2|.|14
ASSEGTAALYYGYT
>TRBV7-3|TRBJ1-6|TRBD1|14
ASSLTGQPYNSPLH
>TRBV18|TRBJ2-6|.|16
ASSAIVSPGNGANVLT
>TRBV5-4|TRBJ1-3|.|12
ASSLELSGNTIY
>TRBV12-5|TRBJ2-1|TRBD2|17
ASGSLIGSGGIRYNEQF
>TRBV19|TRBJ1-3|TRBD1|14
ASKAHTGATGNTIY
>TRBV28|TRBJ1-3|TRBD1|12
ASSLDRGGNTIY
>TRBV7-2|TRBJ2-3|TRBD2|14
ASSRPSGRAADTQY
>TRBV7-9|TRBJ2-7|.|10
ASSTGSYEQY
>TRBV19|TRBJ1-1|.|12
ASSIGTGRTEAF
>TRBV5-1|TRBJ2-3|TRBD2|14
ASSLKASGGLDTQY
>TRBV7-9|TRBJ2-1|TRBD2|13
ASSPTSGRGGEQF
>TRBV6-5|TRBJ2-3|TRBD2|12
ASSSSGRGDTQY
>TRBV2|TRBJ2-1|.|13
ASSTDSSSYNEQF
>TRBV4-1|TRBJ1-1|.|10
ASSQAADEAF
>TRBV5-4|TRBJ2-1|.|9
ASTFGVEQF
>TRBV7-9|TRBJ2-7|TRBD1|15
ASSLVKGRDRAYEQY
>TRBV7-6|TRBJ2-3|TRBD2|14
ASSSRTSGRTDTQY
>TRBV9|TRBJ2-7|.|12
ASLGTDSSYEQY
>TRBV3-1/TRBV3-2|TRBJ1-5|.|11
ASSQGASQPQH
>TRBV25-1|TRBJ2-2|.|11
ASRGDNTGELF
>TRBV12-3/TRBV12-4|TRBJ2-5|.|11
ASSFEGRETQY
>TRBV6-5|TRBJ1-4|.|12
ASSQFGANEKLF
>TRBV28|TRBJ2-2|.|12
ASSLGGNTGELF
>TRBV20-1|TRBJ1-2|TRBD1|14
SASSSFRAGGDGYT
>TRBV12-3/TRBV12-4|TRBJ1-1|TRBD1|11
ASNSGGRTEAF
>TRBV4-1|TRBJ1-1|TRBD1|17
ASSPDFSGQTIMNTEAF
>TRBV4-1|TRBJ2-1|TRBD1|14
ASSQDGGTGWNEQF
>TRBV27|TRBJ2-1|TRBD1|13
ASSEGAGGFSEQF
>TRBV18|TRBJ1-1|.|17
ASSPVVIRGGGMNTEAF
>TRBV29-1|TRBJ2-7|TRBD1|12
SDIWGTGVYEQY
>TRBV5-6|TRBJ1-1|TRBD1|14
ASSLDRGRFSTEAF
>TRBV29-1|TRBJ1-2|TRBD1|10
SVEDRLSGYT
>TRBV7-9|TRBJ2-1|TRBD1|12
ASSFQGAANEQF
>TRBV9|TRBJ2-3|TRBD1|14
ASSTGDRGRTDTQY
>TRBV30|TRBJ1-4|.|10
AWSGGEGKLF
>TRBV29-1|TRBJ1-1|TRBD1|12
SVGKQGPPPEAF
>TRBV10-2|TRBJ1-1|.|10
ASSEGQLEAF